This T cell receptor (beta chain) was obtained from a study of T cells in tumors after PD-1 blockade. Whole-study context: Either cemiplimab 350 mg every 2 weeks or pembrolizumab 200 mg every 3 weeks was given.

J gave up 2 bases and V 9 bases, and 3 bases lay outside the gene matches. The germline gives CDR1 LNHDA, CDR2 SQIVND (reference sequence). This CDR3 comprises 12 residues. The repertoire was sequenced with immunoSEQ multiplex PCR; TCRdb's copy has only in-frame clones and lacks some. The sample has 4,000 to 5,500 clones, less than 80% seen once. The sample holds a few counts of this clone. The sample consisted of tumor tissue, taken after anti-PD-1 treatment. V gene TRBV19 combines with J gene TRBJ2-5, with TRBD1 identical over 7 bases. The clonotype was recovered from a human donor with basal cell carcinoma. The CDR3: CARRTGQETQYF. CDR3 bases: TGTGCCAGACGGACAGGACAAGAGACCCAGTACTTC.